Listed here are 15 T cell receptor beta chains from one sample, sequenced in a study of blood T cell repertoires in COVID-19. Generated by immunoSEQ multiplex PCR, the TCRdb table keeps only in-frame clones and is missing some. The table lists roughly 190,000 clones, 84% of them singletons, with roughly 14% in the top ten. The sequencing input was peripheral blood. These TCRs come from a woman in her 70s with COVID-19, enrolled during active disease.

This clone was observed many times. The rearrangement joins TRBV27 to TRBJ1-2; 8 bases are a match to TRBD1. CDR3 length: 16 amino acids. Looked up from germline, CDR1 is MNHEY and CDR2 is SMNVEV (reference sequence). V shed 7 bases, J shed 3 bases, and the junction held 13 bases outside the gene matches. CDR3 sequence: CASTTAGGLTDYGYTF. The CDR3 bases are TGTGCCAGCACCACGGCAGGGGGCCTGACGGACTATGGCTACACCTTC.

The chain carries TRBV27 and TRBJ1-6; 7 positions agree with TRBD1. This CDR3 is 14 amino acids long. Germline-derived CDR1 and CDR2 are MNHEY and SMNVEV (reference sequence). J was trimmed by 7 bases and V by 2 bases; bases with no gene match: 2. The CDR3 loop is CASSLDRENSPLHF. In DNA form, the CDR3 reads TGTGCCAGCAGTTTAGACAGGGAAAATTCACCCCTCCACTTT.

V is TRBV18 and J is TRBJ1-1, with TRBD1 matching 9 bases. The CDR3 length is 13 residues. J lost 8 bases, V lost 3 bases, and 4 bases had no gene match. Germline lookup yields CDR1 KGHSH and CDR2 LQKENI. In nucleotides, the CDR3 is TGTGCCAGCTCACCTCGGGACAGGGAAGAAGCTTTCTTT. Its translation: CASSPRDREEAFF.

The chain couples TRBV23-1 to TRBJ1-1; D unclear. Being an ORF, TRBV23-1 has a function that is uncertain. The CDR3 runs to 14 residues. V lost 2 bases, J lost 3 bases, and 10 bases lay in between. The CDR3 loop reads CASSQRGEDTEAFF. The CDR3 bases are TGCGCCAGCAGTCAACGTGGGGAGGACACTGAAGCTTTCTTT.

The chain recombines TRBV25-1 with TRBJ1-3; TRBD1 is a possible D gene (5 bases). Deletions cut 6 bases from V and 2 bases from J, with 20 bases between. This CDR3 spans 17 amino acids. Looked up from germline, CDR1 is MGHDK and CDR2 is SYGVNS. The CDR3 spells CASSAAIGAGAGNTIYF. The DNA of the CDR3 is TGTGCCAGCAGCGCAGCGATTGGGGCCGGAGCTGGAAACACCATATATTTT.

The genes are TRBV5-6 and TRBJ2-1; 9 bases line up with TRBD1. V lost 6 bases and J lost 9; bases outside the gene matches: 7. Per germline, CDR1 SGHDT and CDR2 YYEEEE. The CDR3 is 13 residues long. The CDR3 loop is CASMRTGAVEQFF. CDR3 nucleotides: TGTGCCAGCATGAGGACAGGGGCGGTTGAGCAGTTCTTC.

The chain combines TRBV27 with TRBJ2-7, with 10 nucleotides matching TRBD1. Trimming removed 6 bases from V and 2 bases from J; junction bases left unmatched: 7. In germline, CDR1 is MNHEY, CDR2 SMNVEV (reference sequence). The CDR3 length is 15 residues. CDR3 sequence (DNA): TGTGCCAGCAGACACCGGGACAGGGGCACCTACGAGCAGTACTTC. Amino acid sequence: CASRHRDRGTYEQYF.

The rearrangement joins TRBV7-3 to TRBJ2-6; unclear D gene. This CDR3 is 16 amino acids long. V gave up 0 bases and J gave up 2 bases, with 8 bases separating them. Germline V CDR1 and CDR2: SGHTA, FQGTGA. The CDR3 spells CASSLTGPTGANVLTF. DNA for the CDR3: TGTGCCAGCAGCTTAACGGGCCCTACTGGGGCCAACGTCCTGACTTTC.

The V gene is TRBV2, the J gene TRBJ1-2; D gene unclear. The CDR3 covers 14 residues. Germline loops: CDR1 SNHLY, CDR2 FYNNEI. Trimming pared 2 bases from V and 9 bases from J, leaving 16 bases between. The CDR3 spells CASSERGGDGRYTF. CDR3 DNA: TGTGCCAGCAGTGAAAGAGGAGGCGACGGACGCTACACCTTC.

This CDR3 reads CASRPPTANTEAFF. CDR3 in DNA: TGTGCCAGCAGACCTCCAACAGCGAACACTGAAGCTTTCTTT. This chain connects TRBV6-1 to TRBJ1-1; D not certain. The CDR3 contains 14 residues. Per the germline V gene, CDR1 is MNHNS and CDR2 is SASEGT. Trimming shortened V by 6 bases and J by 1 base, and 12 bases separated the two germline ends.

The V gene is TRBV5-1, the J gene TRBJ2-4, with TRBD2 as a possible D gene (5 bases). Per the germline V gene, CDR1 is SGHRS and CDR2 is YFSETQ. The V gene lost 0 bases and the J gene lost 3 bases, with 7 bases spanning the gap. The length of the CDR3 is 14 residues. The CDR3 is CASSLAGYKNIQYF. As DNA, the CDR3 is TGCGCCAGCAGCTTGGCGGGGTACAAAAACATTCAGTACTTC.

The table lists this clone with a count of one. This chain joins TRBV4-2 and TRBJ2-3, with TRBD2 as a possible D gene (5 bases). The V gene lost 0 bases and the J gene lost 1 base, with 11 bases spanning the gap. CDR1 and CDR2 (germline): LGHNA, YNFKEQ. This CDR3 comprises 16 residues. The CDR3 bases are TGTGCCAGCAGCCAAGATTACGCGGGTGGCACAGATACGCAGTATTTT. This translates into CASSQDYAGGTDTQYF.

The V call is TRBV5-1, the J call TRBJ2-3; no reliable D call. The CDR3 runs to 14 residues. Trimming removed 0 bases at V and 4 bases at J, with 9 bases between. The germline gives CDR1 SGHRS, CDR2 YFSETQ. The CDR3 bases are TGCGCCAGCAGCTTGGGGCATTACCCAGATACGCAGTATTTT. Amino acid sequence: CASSLGHYPDTQYF.

This chain uses TRBV6-6 with TRBJ2-7, with D possibly being TRBD2 (6 bases). There are 13 residues in the CDR3. Germline lookup yields CDR1 MNHNY and CDR2 SVGAGI (reference sequence). Trimming cost V 6 bases and J 6 bases, with 15 bases left between them. The CDR3 coding sequence is TGTGCCAGCAGAACGGACTATCTGACCGAGCAGTACTTC. Translated: CASRTDYLTEQYF.

This rearrangement joins TRBV7-2 to TRBJ2-5, with 7 bases that match TRBD1. Looked up from germline, CDR1 is SGHTA and CDR2 is FQGNSA. The CDR3 consists of 13 residues. The ends lost 4 bases at V and 2 bases at J; junction bases unmatched: 1. The CDR3 DNA sequence: TGTGCCAGCAGCTCGGACAGGCAAGAGACCCAGTACTTC. This gives the protein CASSSDRQETQYF. Filled out from reference TRBV7-2 and TRBJ2-5, the complete variable domain reads GAGVSQSPSNKVTEKGKDVELRCDPISGHTALYWYRQSLGQGLEFLIYFQGNSAPDKSGLPSDRFSAERTGGSVSTLTIQRTQQEDSAVYLCASSSDRQETQYFGPGTRLLVL.